This T cell receptor beta chain originates from a study of blood T cell repertoires in COVID-19. Study overall: Samples taken during acute and convalescent COVID-19 were collected in the United States, Italy and Spain. Sample material is recorded as cDNA or gDNA derived from T cells, B-cell-depleted T cells, or PBMCs.

Source study methods: Using reference gene primer amplification, nucleated cell counts were estimated. Some clones are missing from TCRdb's copy, which holds only in-frame ones; the method was immunoSEQ multiplex PCR. From that table come the V and J calls and clone size; the DNA was used to work out D and trimming. The sample has 140,000 to 150,000 clones, more than 85% seen once; the top ten hold about 3.2%. This CDR3 region has 14 residues. Deletions cut 9 bases from V and 1 base from J, with 12 bases between. Germline V lookup: CDR1 KGHDR, CDR2 SFDVKD. This sequence was found in a man in his sixties with active or convalescent COVID-19. Sequencing input: peripheral blood. The V and J genes are TRBV24-1 and TRBJ1-5, with D perhaps TRBD1 (5 bases). The DNA of the CDR3 is TGTGCCACCCCCCCCAGGGAAAGCAATCAGCCCCAGCATTTT. Its protein product is CATPPRESNQPQHF.